The 24 T cell receptor beta chains reported below all come from one sample, sequenced in a study of control samples from healthy donors and cancer patients. Assay used: immunoSEQ multiplex PCR; TCRdb lists only in-frame clones, some missing. The repertoire holds 150,000 or so clones, with about 90% as singletons. The specimen was blood. These receptors were collected from a woman between 45 and 65 years old in good health.

In this sample, this clone turned up a few times. The CDR3 DNA sequence: TGTGCCAGCAGCCACACACTGGGCGAGGAGACTGAAGCTTTCTTT. It specifies CASSHTLGEETEAFF. The rearrangement joins TRBV4-2 to TRBJ1-1, with D uncertain. Trimming removed 3 bases at V and 5 bases at J, with 16 bases between. Germline CDR1 LGHNA, CDR2 YNFKEQ. The CDR3 totals 15 residues.

The J gene is TRBJ2-7, the V gene TRBV6-5; TRBD1 is a possible D gene (6 bases). Trimming shortened V by 5 bases and J by 9 bases, and 11 bases separated the two germline ends. The V gene's germline CDR1 is MNHEY and CDR2 SVGAGI. This CDR3 contains 11 residues. CDR3 sequence reads: CASSLGQWQYF. The CDR3 region has the DNA TGTGCCAGCAGTCTTGGACAGTGGCAGTACTTC.

The rearrangement joins TRBV30 to TRBJ1-2; TRBD1 matches 9 bases. The junction had 12 bases not matched to a gene; V was cut back by 0 bases and J by 4 bases. This CDR3 has 17 amino acids. Germline loops: CDR1 GTSNPN, CDR2 SVGIG (reference sequence). The chain's CDR3 is CAWSVLRHRGPGYGYTF. The CDR3 DNA is TGTGCCTGGAGTGTCCTCAGACACAGGGGGCCTGGCTATGGCTACACCTTC.

The J gene is TRBJ1-4, the V gene TRBV25-1; D possibly corresponds to TRBD1 (5 bases). The CDR3 covers 14 residues. CDR1 MGHDK and CDR2 SYGVNS come from the germline V gene. Trimming stripped 2 bases from V and 10 bases from J, with 14 bases between. The CDR3 sequence is CASSEQGGVSKLFF. Here the CDR3 DNA reads TGTGCCAGCAGTGAACAGGGCGGGGTATCAAAACTGTTTTTT.

J is TRBJ1-1 and V is TRBV15; D unclear. The germline CDR1 and CDR2 sequences are LNHNV and YYDKDF (reference sequence). Deletions cut 5 bases from V and 7 bases from J, with 11 bases between. The CDR3 length is 12 residues. CDR3 in amino acids: CATSGRMGEAFF. The DNA of the CDR3 is TGTGCCACCAGCGGGCGGATGGGTGAAGCTTTCTTT.

This chain links TRBV19 with TRBJ1-5, with TRBD1 matching over 7 bases. After removal of 7 bases from V and 0 bases from J, the junction contained 6 bases not matched to a gene. This CDR3 spans 15 amino acids. The germline gives CDR1 LNHDA, CDR2 SQIVND (reference sequence). CDR3 nucleotide sequence: TGTGCCAGTACAGACAGGGCTTATAGCAATCAGCCCCAGCATTTT. It yields the protein CASTDRAYSNQPQHF.

The gene calls are TRBV5-1 and TRBJ2-7; D gene unclear. Germline V gene data show CDR1 as SGHRS and CDR2 as YFSETQ. The CDR3 totals 14 residues. Trimming took off 1 base at V and 1 base at J, with 9 bases between the two ends. The CDR3 region has the DNA TGCGCCAGCAGCTTGAACACCCGGTCCTACGAGCAGTACTTC. The encoded protein is CASSLNTRSYEQYF.

This chain joins TRBV7-9 and TRBJ1-5; D is uncertain. The V gene's germline CDR1 is SEHNR and CDR2 FQNEAQ (reference sequence). CDR3 length equals 15 residues. V was shortened by 2 bases and J by 3 bases, with 11 bases between the two germline ends. CDR3 in DNA: TGTGCCAGCAGCTTAACCGGGCAGCCCAATCAGCCCCAGCATTTT. As protein: CASSLTGQPNQPQHF.

The chain has TRBV6-2 or TRBV6-3 and TRBJ2-7; 7 bases are a match to TRBD1. The V gene's germline CDR1 is MNHEY and CDR2 SVGEGT. There are 16 residues in the CDR3. Trimming took 7 bases from V and 6 from J; bases not matched to a gene: 18. The CDR3 protein is CASTPKVLQGTREQYF. DNA of the CDR3: TGTGCCAGCACCCCCAAGGTGCTACAGGGGACCCGCGAGCAGTACTTC.

The chain is built from TRBV7-6 and TRBJ1-1, with a tentative D call TRBD1 (5 bases). Trimming removed 7 bases at V and 5 bases at J, with 17 bases between. This CDR3 comprises 14 residues. Germline assignment: CDR1 SGHVS and CDR2 FNYEAQ. The DNA for the CDR3 is TGTGCCAGCACTGCGGGGGGGGTTCGGACTGAAGCTTTCTTT. Its translation: CASTAGGVRTEAFF.

The rearrangement joins TRBV5-1 to TRBJ2-5; TRBD1 matches 8 bases. J was trimmed by 0 bases and V by 3 bases; bases with no gene match: 4. The CDR3 contains 15 residues. In germline, CDR1 is SGHRS, CDR2 YFSETQ. Here the CDR3 reads CASSYQGANQETQYF. The CDR3 region has the DNA TGCGCCAGCAGCTACCAGGGGGCAAACCAAGAGACCCAGTACTTC.

The CDR3 loop is CASSLGRNSWEQYF. CDR3 sequence (DNA): TGTGCCAGCAGCTTAGGGAGAAACAGTTGGGAGCAGTACTTC. V is TRBV11-2 and J is TRBJ2-7; no clear D gene. This CDR3 contains 14 residues. Trimming took off 1 base at V and 7 bases at J, with 14 bases between the two ends. From germline, CDR1 is SGHAT and CDR2 FQNNGV.

The V call is TRBV18, the J call TRBJ1-1, with unresolved D. This CDR3 is built from 13 residues. Trimming stripped 1 base from V and 5 bases from J, with 8 bases between. Germline loops: CDR1 KGHSH, CDR2 LQKENI. The CDR3 loop is CASSPQGGTEAFF. The CDR3, as DNA: TGTGCCAGCTCACCACAGGGTGGGACTGAAGCTTTCTTT.

The chain carries TRBV6-6 and TRBJ1-4; unclear D gene. Germline V lookup: CDR1 MNHNY, CDR2 SVGAGI (reference sequence). Trimming left V 4 bases short and J 8 bases short, with 11 bases between. The CDR3 is 13 residues long. CDR3 protein: CASSSGEAEKLFF. DNA of the CDR3: TGTGCCAGCAGTTCTGGGGAGGCCGAAAAACTGTTTTTT.

J is TRBJ2-1 and V is TRBV2; 12 nucleotides agree with TRBD2. V trimming: 8 bases; J trimming: 2 bases; junction bases outside the gene matches: 7. CDR1 is SNHLY and CDR2 is FYNNEI in the germline V gene. This CDR3 is built from 16 residues. The CDR3 loop reads CASGGLAGNPYNEQFF. In nucleotides, the CDR3 is TGTGCCAGCGGGGGACTAGCGGGTAACCCCTACAATGAGCAGTTCTTC. Using reference TRBV2 and TRBJ2-1 for the parts outside the CDR3, the full variable domain is EPEVTQTPSHQVTQMGQEVILRCVPISNHLYFYWYRQILGQKVEFLVSFYNNEISEKSEIFDDQFSVERPDGSNFTLKIRSTKLEDSAMYFCASGGLAGNPYNEQFFGPGTRLTVL.

CDR3 sequence: CAWSLSPAEYYGYTF. The CDR3 DNA is TGTGCCTGGAGTCTCTCCCCCGCCGAATACTATGGCTACACCTTC. The chain links TRBV30 to TRBJ1-2, with D unresolved. With 2 bases removed from V and 3 bases from J, the gap between germline ends came to 16 bases. The V gene's germline CDR1 is GTSNPN and CDR2 SVGIG (reference sequence). The length of the CDR3 is 15 residues.

This clone was seen a few times. The chain employs TRBV10-1 and TRBJ2-7, with D possibly being TRBD2 (5 bases). Germline V CDR1 and CDR2: WNHNN, SYGVQD (reference sequence). The CDR3 runs to 15 residues. V was pared by 6 bases and J by 5 bases, with 20 bases between. As DNA, the CDR3 is TGCGCCAGCAGCTCCTCTAGGGCGGGTTTGGACGAGCAGTACTTC. It is translated as CASSSSRAGLDEQYF.

The chain couples TRBV3-1 (or the pseudogene TRBV3-2) to TRBJ1-3; D ambiguous. Trimming pared 4 bases from V and 0 bases from J, leaving 13 bases between. Per germline, CDR1 LGHDT and CDR2 YNNKEL (reference sequence). The CDR3 runs 16 residues. CDR3: CASSPGRVRSGNTIYF. CDR3 nucleotides: TGTGCCAGCAGCCCCGGACGGGTCCGCTCTGGAAACACCATATATTTT.

This sequence joins TRBV7-6 and TRBJ2-7; 9 bases align to TRBD1. With 1 base clipped from V and 4 bases from J, the junction kept 5 bases outside the gene matches. The V gene's germline CDR1 is SGHVS and CDR2 FNYEAQ. CDR3 length: 15 amino acids. CDR3 in DNA: TGTGCCAGCAGCTTAGTGGGACAGGGAAAATACGAGCAGTACTTC. This translates into CASSLVGQGKYEQYF. Supplemented by reference TRBV7-6 and TRBJ2-7, the full variable domain reads GAGVSQSPRYKVTKRGQDVALRCDPISGHVSLYWYRQALGQGPEFLTYFNYEAQQDKSGLPNDRFSAERPEGSISTLTIQRTEQRDSAMYRCASSLVGQGKYEQYFGPGTRLTVT.

The chain combines TRBV6-6 with TRBJ2-5; D not resolved. This CDR3 is 13 amino acids long. The V gene lost 2 bases and the J gene lost 6 bases, with 10 bases spanning the gap. CDR1 MNHNY and CDR2 SVGAGI come from the germline V gene (reference sequence). The CDR3 here is CASSYASRKTQYF. DNA for the CDR3: TGTGCCAGCAGTTACGCGTCGAGGAAGACCCAGTACTTC.

The gene calls are TRBV2 and TRBJ1-5; D might be TRBD1 (5 bases). This CDR3 contains 14 residues. CDR1 SNHLY and CDR2 FYNNEI come from the germline V gene. With 6 bases removed from V and 3 bases from J, the gap between germline ends came to 12 bases. DNA of the CDR3: TGTGCCAGCAGGGGGGGGGTAGTCAATCAGCCCCAGCATTTT. Translation gives CASRGGVVNQPQHF.

The CDR3 sequence is CASGGGRTEAFF. The CDR3 DNA follows: TGTGCCAGCGGGGGGGGGCGCACTGAAGCTTTCTTT. The chain is built from TRBV28 and TRBJ1-1, with D possibly TRBD1 on 6 matching bases. Looked up from germline, CDR1 is MDHEN and CDR2 is SYDVKM. The CDR3 has 12 amino acids. V dropped 8 bases and J dropped 4 bases, with 11 bases sitting between them.

V usage is TRBV4-2 and J usage is TRBJ1-3; D uncertain. Germline assignment: CDR1 LGHNA and CDR2 YNFKEQ. The CDR3 runs 16 residues. Trimming pared 1 base from V and 7 bases from J, leaving 17 bases between. The CDR3 coding sequence is TGTGCCAGCAGCCAAGTTCGGACCGGCGGAGGGAACACCATATATTTT. It yields the protein CASSQVRTGGGNTIYF.

V and J are TRBV7-9 and TRBJ1-6, with 8 bases fitting TRBD1. Germline CDR1 is SEHNR and CDR2 is FQNEAQ (reference sequence). CDR3 length equals 14 residues. V was pared by 5 bases and J by 6 bases, with 3 bases of the junction left unmatched. CDR3: CASSRQGTNSPLHF. The CDR3 DNA reads TGTGCCAGCAGCAGACAGGGGACTAATTCACCCCTCCACTTT.